This T cell receptor (beta chain) was sequenced during a study of cytomegalovirus exposure and HLA in healthy donors. Study-level points and caveats: Rarity characterized most TCR sequences, yet some public TCRs appeared in many donors. A few CMV-associated chains were confirmed in vitro to be specific for CMV antigens.

Though nominally healthy at sampling, donors likely had unrecorded immune exposures. PCR employed 60 Vbeta and 13 Jbeta primers. Clones were sequenced by immunoSEQ multiplex PCR, and TCRdb holds only the in-frame ones, with some missing. In the table there are 150,000 to 200,000 clones, about 83% of which are singletons. Of note for this clone: Its antigen is not identified.

V lost 6 bases and J lost 7; bases outside the gene matches: 3. Germline-derived CDR1 and CDR2 are MRHNA and SNTAGT. This CDR3 comprises 13 residues. The rearrangement joins TRBV6-4 to TRBJ1-6; 7 positions agree with TRBD1. The TCR originated in a woman aged 30 to 39 in good health and CMV-seropositive. Input material: PBMCs. Here the CDR3 reads CASSGTENSPLHF. The CDR3, as DNA: TGTGCCAGCAGCGGGACAGAGAATTCACCCCTCCACTTT.